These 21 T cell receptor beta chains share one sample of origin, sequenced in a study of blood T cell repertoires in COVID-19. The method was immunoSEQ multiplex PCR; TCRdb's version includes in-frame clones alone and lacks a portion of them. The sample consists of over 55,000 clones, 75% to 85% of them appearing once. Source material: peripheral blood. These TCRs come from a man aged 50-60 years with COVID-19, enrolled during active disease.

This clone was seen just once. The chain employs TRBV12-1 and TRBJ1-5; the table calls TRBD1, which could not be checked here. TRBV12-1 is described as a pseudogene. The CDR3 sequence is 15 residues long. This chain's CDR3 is CASSLGQGKNQPQHF. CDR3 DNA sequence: TGTGCCAGCAGCTTGGGACAGGGGAAGAACCAGCCCCAGCATTTT.

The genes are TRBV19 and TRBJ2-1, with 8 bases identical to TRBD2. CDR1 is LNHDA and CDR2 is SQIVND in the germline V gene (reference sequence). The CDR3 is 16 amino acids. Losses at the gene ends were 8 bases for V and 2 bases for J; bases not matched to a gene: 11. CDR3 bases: TGTGCCAGTTCCAGGGGTAGCGGGAACACCTACAATGAGCAGTTCTTC. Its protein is CASSRGSGNTYNEQFF.

The DNA for the CDR3 is TGTGCCAGCAGGCGATATGGGGGGAGCTACGAGCAGTACTTC. Residues: CASRRYGGSYEQYF. The V call is TRBV28, the J call TRBJ2-7, with D maybe TRBD2 (6 bases). The ends were cut back, 6 bases at V and 3 bases at J, with 15 bases in the middle. Germline V gives CDR1 MDHEN, CDR2 SYDVKM. This CDR3 region has 14 residues.

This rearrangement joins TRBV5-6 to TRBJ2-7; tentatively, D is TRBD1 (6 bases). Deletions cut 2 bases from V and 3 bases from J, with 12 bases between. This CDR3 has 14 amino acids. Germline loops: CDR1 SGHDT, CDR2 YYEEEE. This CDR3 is CASSFDRSNYEQYF. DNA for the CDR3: TGTGCCAGCAGCTTCGACAGGAGTAACTACGAGCAGTACTTC.

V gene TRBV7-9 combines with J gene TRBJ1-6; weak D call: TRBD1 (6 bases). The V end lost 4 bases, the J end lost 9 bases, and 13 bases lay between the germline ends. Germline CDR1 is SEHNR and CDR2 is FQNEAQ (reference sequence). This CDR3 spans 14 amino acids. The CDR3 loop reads CASSSDRLSSPLHF. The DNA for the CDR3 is TGTGCCAGCAGCTCCGACAGGCTTTCTTCACCCCTCCACTTT.

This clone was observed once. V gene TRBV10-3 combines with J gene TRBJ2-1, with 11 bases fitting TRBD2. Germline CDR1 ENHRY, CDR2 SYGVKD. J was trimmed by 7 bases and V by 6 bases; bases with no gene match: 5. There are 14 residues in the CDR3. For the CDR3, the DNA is TGTGCCATCAGCACTAGCGGGAGCAGGAATGAGCAGTTCTTC. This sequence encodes CAISTSGSRNEQFF.

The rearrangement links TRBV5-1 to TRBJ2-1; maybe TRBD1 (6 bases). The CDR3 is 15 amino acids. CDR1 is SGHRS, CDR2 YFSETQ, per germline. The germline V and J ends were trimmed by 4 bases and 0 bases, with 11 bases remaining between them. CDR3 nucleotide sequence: TGCGCCAGCAGCAGGGGACAAAACTCCTACAATGAGCAGTTCTTC. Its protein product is CASSRGQNSYNEQFF.

This CDR3 reads CAWSGRQGEWAFF. The CDR3 coding sequence is TGTGCCTGGAGTGGGAGACAGGGGGAATGGGCTTTCTTT. This rearrangement joins TRBV30 to TRBJ1-1, with 9 bases fitting TRBD1. The CDR3 consists of 13 residues. Germline V gene data show CDR1 as GTSNPN and CDR2 as SVGIG (reference sequence). Trimming removed 1 base from V and 11 bases from J; junction bases left unmatched: 8.

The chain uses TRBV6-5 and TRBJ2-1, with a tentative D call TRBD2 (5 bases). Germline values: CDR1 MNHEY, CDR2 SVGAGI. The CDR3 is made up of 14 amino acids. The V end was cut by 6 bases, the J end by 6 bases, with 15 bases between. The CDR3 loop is CASSLTTIGNEQFF. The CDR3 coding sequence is TGTGCCAGCAGCCTCACGACTATCGGCAATGAGCAGTTCTTC.

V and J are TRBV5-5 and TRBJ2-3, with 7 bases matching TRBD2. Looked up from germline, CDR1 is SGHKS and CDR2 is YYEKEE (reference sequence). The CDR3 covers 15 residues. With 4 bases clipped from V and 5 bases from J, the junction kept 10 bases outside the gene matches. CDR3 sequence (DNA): TGTGCCAGCAGCCGTCTCCGGACTAGGGGAGATACGCAGTATTTT. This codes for CASSRLRTRGDTQYF.

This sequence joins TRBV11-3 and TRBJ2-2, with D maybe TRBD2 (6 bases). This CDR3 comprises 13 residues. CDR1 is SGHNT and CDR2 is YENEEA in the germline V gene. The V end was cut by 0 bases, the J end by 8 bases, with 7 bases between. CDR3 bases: TGTGCCAGCAGCTTAGAAGGAGGGGGGGAGCTGTTTTTT. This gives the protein CASSLEGGGELFF.

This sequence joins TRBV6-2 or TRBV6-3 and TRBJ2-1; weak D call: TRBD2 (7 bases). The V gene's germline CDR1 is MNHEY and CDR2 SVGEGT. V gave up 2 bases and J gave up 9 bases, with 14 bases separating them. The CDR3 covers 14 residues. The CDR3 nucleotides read TGTGCCAGCAGTTACGTTCAGGGGAGGGGTGAGCAGTTCTTC. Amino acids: CASSYVQGRGEQFF.

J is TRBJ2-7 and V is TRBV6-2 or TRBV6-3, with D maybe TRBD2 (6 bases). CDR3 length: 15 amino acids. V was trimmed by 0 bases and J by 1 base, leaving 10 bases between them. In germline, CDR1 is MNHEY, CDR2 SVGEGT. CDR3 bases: TGTGCCAGCAGTTACTCCGAGGAGGGGTCCTACGAGCAGTACTTC. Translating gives CASSYSEEGSYEQYF.

The CDR3 here is CSTPRTDRSVGYTF. CDR3 sequence (DNA): TGCAGCACCCCCCGGACAGATCGCAGCGTTGGCTACACCTTC. V usage is TRBV29-1 and J usage is TRBJ1-2, with a weak D call TRBD1 (6 bases). Trimming left V 8 bases short and J 7 bases short, with 23 bases between. The germline V gene encodes CDR1 SQVTM and CDR2 ANQGSEA. The CDR3 length is 14 residues.

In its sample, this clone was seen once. The CDR3 protein is CATSDLPPRFSGRKPKRKNIQYF. The CDR3 DNA reads TGTGCCACCAGTGATCTCCCCCCGCGTTTTAGCGGGAGGAAACCCAAACGCAAAAACATTCAGTACTTC. The chain carries TRBV24-1 and TRBJ2-4; the match to TRBD2 covers 10 bases. V shed 3 bases and J 3 bases; nucleotides not matched to a gene: 25. CDR3 length: 23 residues. The germline V gene encodes CDR1 KGHDR and CDR2 SFDVKD.

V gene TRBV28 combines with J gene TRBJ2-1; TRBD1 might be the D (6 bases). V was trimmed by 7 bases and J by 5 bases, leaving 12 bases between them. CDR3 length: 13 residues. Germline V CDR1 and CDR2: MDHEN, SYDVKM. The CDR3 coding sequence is TGTGCCAGCATAAGGAGGACAGACAATGAGCAGTTCTTC. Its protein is CASIRRTDNEQFF.

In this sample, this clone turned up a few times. The CDR3 DNA is TGCGCCAGCAGTGACCGTTCGACAGGGCTCTACGAGCAGTACTTC. Encoded protein: CASSDRSTGLYEQYF. The J gene is TRBJ2-7, the V gene TRBV10-1; 7 bases fit TRBD1. Germline V CDR1 and CDR2: WNHNN, SYGVQD (reference sequence). The CDR3 sequence is 15 residues long. After removal of 3 bases from V and 3 bases from J, the junction contained 8 bases not matched to a gene.

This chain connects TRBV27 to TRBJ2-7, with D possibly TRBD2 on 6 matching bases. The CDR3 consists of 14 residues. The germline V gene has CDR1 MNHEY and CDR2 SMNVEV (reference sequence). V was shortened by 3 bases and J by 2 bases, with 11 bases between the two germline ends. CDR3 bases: TGTGCCAGCAGTTTTAGGAGGGAGCCCTACGAGCAGTACTTC. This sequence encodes CASSFRREPYEQYF.

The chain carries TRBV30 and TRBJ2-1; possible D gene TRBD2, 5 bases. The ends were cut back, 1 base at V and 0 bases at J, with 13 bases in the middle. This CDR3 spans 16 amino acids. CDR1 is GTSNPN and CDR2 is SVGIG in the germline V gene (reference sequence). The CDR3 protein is CAWSDNGVSSYNEQFF. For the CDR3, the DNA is TGTGCCTGGAGTGATAACGGGGTAAGCTCCTACAATGAGCAGTTCTTC.

CDR3 in DNA: TGCGCCAGCAGCCAAGTACACCCGCACGACTACGAGCAGTACTTC. Encoded protein: CASSQVHPHDYEQYF. This chain uses TRBV4-1 with TRBJ2-7; D gene ambiguous. The CDR3 extends over 15 amino acids. V lost 1 base and J 3 bases, leaving 13 bases between the germline ends. Germline values: CDR1 MGHRA, CDR2 YSYEKL.

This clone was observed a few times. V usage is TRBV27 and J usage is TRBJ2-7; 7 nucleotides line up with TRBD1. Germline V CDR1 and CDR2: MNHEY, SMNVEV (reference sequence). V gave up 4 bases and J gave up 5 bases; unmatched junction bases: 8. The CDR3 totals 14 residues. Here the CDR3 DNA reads TGTGCCAGCAGTTCCACAGGGGATTCCGACGAGCAGTACTTC. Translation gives CASSSTGDSDEQYF.